The 13 T cell receptor beta chains listed next were all sequenced from one sample in a study of PD-1 blockade in classical Hodgkin lymphoma (dated by TCRdb to the early 2020s). Preparation of the library involved the immunoSEQ multiplex PCR assay. Held by TCRdb, this immuneACCESS table contains in-frame sequences only and omits some clones. Under half of the omission traces to an unresolved V gene where checked; the cause of the rest is unknown. In this sample the table shows roughly 49,000 clones, roughly 90% of which occur a single time. 14% of the sample rests with the top ten. The time point tag for this specimen amounts to: cycle 4 day 1 (C4D1), after 5 to 7 weeks of nivolumab. Every trial patient had relapsed after autologous stem cell transplantation, and cohorts A, B and C differed in prior brentuximab vedotin exposure. This sample comprised peripheral blood mononuclear cells (PBMCs), obtained before the fourth cycle of nivolumab. The receptors shown here come from a human donor with classical Hodgkin lymphoma.

This chain links TRBV27 with TRBJ2-5; D perhaps matches TRBD2 (6 bases). The assigned J gene may be wrong: the sequence end matches TRBJ2-7 better. Germline assignment: CDR1 MNHEY and CDR2 SMNVEV (reference sequence). This CDR3 has 15 amino acids. In DNA form, the CDR3 reads TGTGCCAGCAGTCCGCGGGGAGGTGACTCCTACGAGCAGTACTTC. It codes for CASSPRGGDSYEQYF.

The chain recombines TRBV19 with TRBJ2-7, with D perhaps TRBD1 (6 bases). Germline values: CDR1 LNHDA, CDR2 SQIVND (reference sequence). The length of the CDR3 is 17 residues. With 7 bases removed from V and 4 bases from J, the gap between germline ends came to 26 bases. CDR3 bases: TGTGCCAGTACCCACACATGGGGAGTGGGACAACCTTACGAGCAGTACTTC. Protein: CASTHTWGVGQPYEQYF.

This chain's CDR3 is CASSRDGNTEAFF. Written as DNA, the CDR3 is TGTGCCAGCAGCCGGGACGGGAACACTGAAGCTTTCTTT. This chain joins TRBV28 and TRBJ1-1; D is perhaps TRBD1 (5 bases). The V gene's germline CDR1 is MDHEN and CDR2 SYDVKM. V dropped 6 bases and J dropped 1 base, with 9 bases sitting between them. This CDR3 region has 13 residues.

The rearrangement uses TRBV20-1 and TRBJ1-2; no clear D gene. Germline V CDR1 and CDR2: DFQATT, SNEGSKA (reference sequence). Trimming removed 6 bases from V and 4 bases from J, with 9 bases in between. This CDR3 has 11 residues. In nucleotides, the CDR3 is TGCAGTGCCCCGGGGAGCTATGGCTACACCTTC. This encodes CSAPGSYGYTF.

This chain uses TRBV11-2 with TRBJ2-7; 9 nucleotides line up with TRBD2. The CDR3 totals 15 residues. Germline lookup yields CDR1 SGHAT and CDR2 FQNNGV. J lost 4 bases, V lost 1 base, and 5 bases had no gene match. The CDR3 sequence: CASSLVASGIYEQYF. CDR3 coding DNA: TGTGCCAGCAGCTTAGTTGCTAGCGGGATTTACGAGCAGTACTTC.

The J gene is TRBJ2-2, the V gene TRBV19, with a weak D call TRBD1 (5 bases). This CDR3 has 14 residues. The germline V and J ends were trimmed by 2 bases and 6 bases, with 10 bases remaining between them. From germline, CDR1 is LNHDA and CDR2 SQIVND (reference sequence). This CDR3 is CASSIKAGPGELFF. The CDR3 region has the DNA TGTGCCAGTAGTATAAAGGCAGGGCCCGGGGAGCTGTTTTTT.

The gene calls are TRBV11-1 and TRBJ2-1, with D possibly TRBD1 on 6 matching bases. Germline-derived CDR1 and CDR2 are SGHAT and FQDESV (reference sequence). The CDR3 is made up of 15 amino acids. Deletions cut 5 bases from V and 4 bases from J, with 15 bases between. For the CDR3, the DNA is TGTGCCAGCAGCACACAGGGTACAGGATACAATGAGCAGTTCTTC. Residues: CASSTQGTGYNEQFF.

V and J are TRBV30 and TRBJ1-2; no reliable D call. Germline V CDR1 and CDR2: GTSNPN, SVGIG (reference sequence). This CDR3 comprises 12 residues. Trimming left V 5 bases short and J 10 bases short, with 17 bases between. CDR3 sequence reads: CAWSAGRAFYTF. The CDR3 DNA sequence: TGTGCCTGGTCTGCTGGTAGGGCTTTCTACACCTTC.

This clone is a singleton in its sample. The genes are TRBV7-3 and TRBJ2-5; D perhaps matches TRBD2 (6 bases). The DNA end favors TRBJ2-7, so the J call may be wrong. CDR1 and CDR2 from the germline V gene are SGHTA and FQGTGA. The CDR3 is 14 amino acids. The CDR3 protein is CASHPGDRPYEQYF. In nucleotides, the CDR3 is TGTGCCTCCCACCCGGGAGACCGCCCCTACGAGCAGTACTTC.

DNA of the CDR3: TGCGCCACCCGATATAGCACAGATACGCAGTATTTT. This encodes CATRYSTDTQYF. This chain connects TRBV5-1 to TRBJ2-3; no reliable D call. There are 12 residues in the CDR3. Between the trimmed V and J ends, which lost 9 bases and 0 bases, there was a span of 8 bases. CDR1 SGHRS and CDR2 YFSETQ come from the germline V gene.

A single count supports this clone. The CDR3 sequence is CASSGAGVGSYEQYF. The DNA of the CDR3 is TGTGCCAGCAGTGGTGCAGGGGTAGGGTCCTACGAGCAGTACTTC. The J gene is TRBJ2-7, the V gene TRBV27, with D perhaps TRBD1 (6 bases). Trimming shortened V by 5 bases and J by 1 base, and 15 bases separated the two germline ends. CDR1 and CDR2 (germline): MNHEY, SMNVEV (reference sequence). The CDR3 sequence is 15 residues long.

The chain employs TRBV19 and TRBJ2-1; the D call may be TRBD1 or TRBD2 (6 bases each). Trimming left V 6 bases short and J 12 bases short, with 12 bases between. Per germline, CDR1 LNHDA and CDR2 SQIVND (reference sequence). The CDR3 runs to 11 residues. DNA of the CDR3: TGTGCCAGTAGGCGAGGGGGGAGGCAGTTCTTC. It yields the protein CASRRGGRQFF. The variable domain in full, with the rest retrieved from reference TRBV19 and TRBJ2-1, is DGGITQSPKYLFRKEGQNVTLSCEQNLNHDAMYWYRQDPGQGLRLIYYSQIVNDFQKGDIAEGYSVSREKKESFPLTVTSAQKNPTAFYLCASRRGGRQFFGPGTRLTVL.

The rearrangement uses TRBV6-5 and TRBJ2-3; D is possibly TRBD1 (6 bases). CDR1 and CDR2 from the germline V gene are MNHEY and SVGAGI. Trimming removed 4 bases from V and 0 bases from J, with 14 bases in between. This CDR3 comprises 16 residues. This CDR3 reads CASSSGTWGSTDTQYF. For the CDR3, the DNA is TGTGCCAGCAGTTCCGGGACATGGGGGAGCACAGATACGCAGTATTTT.